The present TCR beta chain was sequenced within a study of T cell repertoires in cytomegalovirus infection. For the study at large: Based on public TCR beta signatures, there were indications of CMV infection and of a matching HLA type.

Regarding the study as a whole: The ex vivo response was dominated by HLA-C-restricted CMV-specific TCR beta clonotypes.

Turning to this clonotype: The antigen remains unidentified.

TCRdb processed the reads anew with MiXCR; each CDR3 protein has one entry. This table has a few hundred thousand distinct CDR3 sequences, over 15% appearing once. Germline CDR1 MDHEN, CDR2 SYDVKM. Trimming took off 6 bases at V and 9 bases at J, with 9 bases between the two ends. This CDR3 has 11 amino acids. Sequencing used CD8+ T cells from PBMCs. The sequence came from a human donor in good health (CMV status not recorded). Some clones in this sample may be carry-over from other donors' samples. V and J are TRBV28 and TRBJ1-5; tentative D call: TRBD1 (5 bases). The CDR3 nucleotides read TGTGCCAGCAGAAACCAGGGGCCCCAGCATTTT. Translated, it gives CASRNQGPQHF.